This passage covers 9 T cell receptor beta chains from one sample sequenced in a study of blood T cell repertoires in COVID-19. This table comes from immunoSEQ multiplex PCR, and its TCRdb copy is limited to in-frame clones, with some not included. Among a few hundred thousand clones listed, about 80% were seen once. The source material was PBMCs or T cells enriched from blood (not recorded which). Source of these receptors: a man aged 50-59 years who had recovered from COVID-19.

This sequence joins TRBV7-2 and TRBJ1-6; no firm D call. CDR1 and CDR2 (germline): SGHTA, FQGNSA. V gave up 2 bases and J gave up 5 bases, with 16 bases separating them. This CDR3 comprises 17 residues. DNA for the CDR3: TGTGCCAGCAGCTTAAACCTCCTGTTGGCAGATAATTCACCCCTCCACTTT. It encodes CASSLNLLLADNSPLHF.

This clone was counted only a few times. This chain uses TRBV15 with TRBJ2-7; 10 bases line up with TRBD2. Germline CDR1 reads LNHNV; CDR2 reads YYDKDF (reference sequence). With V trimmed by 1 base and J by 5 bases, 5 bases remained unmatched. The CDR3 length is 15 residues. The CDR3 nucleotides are TGTGCCACCAGCAGAGTCGCTAGCGGGAGAGACGAGCAGTACTTC. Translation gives CATSRVASGRDEQYF.

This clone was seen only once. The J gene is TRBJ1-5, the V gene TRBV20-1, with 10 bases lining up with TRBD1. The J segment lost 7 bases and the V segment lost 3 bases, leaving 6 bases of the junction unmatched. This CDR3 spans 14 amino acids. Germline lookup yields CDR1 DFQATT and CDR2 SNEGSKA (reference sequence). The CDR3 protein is CSASLGTGEQPQHF. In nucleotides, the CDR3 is TGCAGTGCTAGTCTGGGGACAGGGGAACAGCCCCAGCATTTT.

CDR3 sequence reads: CASSPVSLDTQYF. The CDR3 coding sequence is TGTGCCAGCAGCCCGGTATCCCTCGATACGCAGTATTTT. The rearrangement uses TRBV9 and TRBJ2-3; D is unresolved. Trimming removed 4 bases from V and 6 bases from J, with 12 bases in between. Germline CDR1 is SGDLS and CDR2 is YYNGEE. The CDR3 loop spans 13 amino acids.

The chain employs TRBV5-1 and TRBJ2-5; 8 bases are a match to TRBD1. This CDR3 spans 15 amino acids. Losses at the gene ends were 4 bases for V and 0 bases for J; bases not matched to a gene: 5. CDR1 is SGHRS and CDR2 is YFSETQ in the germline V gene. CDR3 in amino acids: CASSPGQGYQETQYF. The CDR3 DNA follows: TGCGCCAGCAGCCCCGGACAGGGTTACCAAGAGACCCAGTACTTC.

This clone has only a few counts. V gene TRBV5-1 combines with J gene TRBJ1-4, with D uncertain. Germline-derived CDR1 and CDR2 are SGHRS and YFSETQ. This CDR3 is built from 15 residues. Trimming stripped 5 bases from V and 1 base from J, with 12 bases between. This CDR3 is CASSSREGTNEKLFF. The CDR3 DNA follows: TGCGCCAGCAGTTCGAGGGAGGGAACTAATGAAAAACTGTTTTTT.

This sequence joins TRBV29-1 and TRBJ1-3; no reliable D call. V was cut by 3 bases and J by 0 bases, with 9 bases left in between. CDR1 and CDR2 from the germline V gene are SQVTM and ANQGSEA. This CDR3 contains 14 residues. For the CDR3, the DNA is TGCAGCGTTGACTCGGGGAGCTCTGGAAACACCATATATTTT. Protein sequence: CSVDSGSSGNTIYF. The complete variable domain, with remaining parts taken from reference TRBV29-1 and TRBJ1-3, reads SAVISQKPSRDICQRGTSLTIQCQVDSQVTMMFWYRQQPGQSLTLIATANQGSEATYESGFVIDKFPISRPNLTFSTLTVSNMSPEDSSIYLCSVDSGSSGNTIYFGEGSWLTVV.

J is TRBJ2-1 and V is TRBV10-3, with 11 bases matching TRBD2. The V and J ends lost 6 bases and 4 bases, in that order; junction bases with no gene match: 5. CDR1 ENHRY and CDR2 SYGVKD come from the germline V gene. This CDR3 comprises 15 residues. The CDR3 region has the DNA TGTGCCATCAGCGCAGGGACTAGCGGATACAATGAGCAGTTCTTC. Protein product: CAISAGTSGYNEQFF.

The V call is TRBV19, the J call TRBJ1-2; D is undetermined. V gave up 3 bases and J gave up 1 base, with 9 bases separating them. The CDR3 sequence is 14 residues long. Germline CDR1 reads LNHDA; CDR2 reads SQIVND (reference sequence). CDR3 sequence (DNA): TGTGCCAGTAGTATTGGCAGGAATAACTATGGCTACACCTTC. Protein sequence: CASSIGRNNYGYTF.